These 10 T cell receptor beta chains came from one sample sequenced in a study of identical twins. TCRdb reanalysed the 5' RACE reads using MiXCR and keeps one entry per CDR3 protein. The profile covers just under 650,000 distinct CDR3 sequences, with about 7.1% appearing a single time and 1.6% taken by the ten largest. These same data were also listed under a study on yellow fever vaccine responses in identical twins.

What was sequenced was PBMCs. Receptors originate from a woman between 18 and 29 years old in good health.

The rearrangement uses TRBV10-3 and TRBJ2-3; perhaps D is TRBD1 or TRBD2 (5 bases each). The CDR3 sequence is 18 residues long. V lost 4 bases to trimming and J lost 4 bases, with 24 bases between them. Germline V gene data show CDR1 as ENHRY and CDR2 as SYGVKD. CDR3 nucleotide sequence: TGTGCCATCAGTGCCCCCGCCGGGACCAGAGAGCACGCAGATACGCAGTATTTT. Amino acids: CAISAPAGTREHADTQYF.

This clonotype was counted between two and nine times. The V call is TRBV15, the J call TRBJ1-5; no clear D. V dropped 3 bases and J dropped 1 base, with 4 bases sitting between them. This CDR3 spans 13 amino acids. The germline V gene has CDR1 LNHNV and CDR2 YYDKDF (reference sequence). The CDR3 DNA is TGTGCCACCAGCAGTAACAGCAATCAGCCCCAGCATTTT. Translation gives CATSSNSNQPQHF. Looking up the rest from reference TRBV15 and TRBJ1-5 gives the full variable domain: DAMVIQNPRYQVTQFGKPVTLSCSQTLNHNVMYWYQQKSSQAPKLLFHYYDKDFNNEADTPDNFQSRRPNTSFCFLDIRSPGLGDTAMYLCATSSNSNQPQHFGDGTRLSIL.

There are many counts of this clonotype. The rearrangement uses TRBV20-1 and TRBJ1-1, with D tentatively TRBD1 (5 bases). The CDR3 consists of 15 residues. Germline V lookup: CDR1 DFQATT, CDR2 SNEGSKA (reference sequence). V was cut by 6 bases and J by 1 base, with 18 bases left in between. CDR3 residues: CSADNTGRTNTEAFF. The CDR3 DNA sequence: TGCAGTGCCGATAATACGGGACGGACGAACACTGAAGCTTTCTTT.

This clonotype has at least ten counts. This CDR3 reads CASSPGTEGEKLFF. CDR3 nucleotide sequence: TGTGCCAGCTCACCCGGGACGGAAGGCGAAAAACTGTTTTTT. V usage is TRBV18 and J usage is TRBJ1-4; D is possibly TRBD1 (5 bases). Trimming removed 3 bases from V and 8 bases from J, with 13 bases in between. Germline CDR1 KGHSH, CDR2 LQKENI. This CDR3 spans 14 amino acids.

There are a few counts of this clonotype. This chain uses TRBV4-2 with TRBJ2-3, with TRBD2 identical over 13 bases. CDR1 is LGHNA and CDR2 is YNFKEQ in the germline V gene. Trimming at V came to 4 bases and at J to 4 bases, leaving 8 bases not matched to a gene. The CDR3 runs 17 residues. The CDR3 DNA is TGTGCCAGCAGCCGAAACCGCGGACTAGCGGGGGCAGATACGCAGTATTTT. Translating gives CASSRNRGLAGADTQYF.

Here the CDR3 reads CASSSQNNEQFF. In nucleotides, the CDR3 is TGTGCCAGCAGTAGTCAGAACAATGAGCAGTTCTTC. The J gene is TRBJ2-1, the V gene TRBV2; D remains unclear. Trimming pared 5 bases from V and 5 bases from J, leaving 7 bases between. Per the germline V gene, CDR1 is SNHLY and CDR2 is FYNNEI. This CDR3 has 12 amino acids.

The V and J genes are TRBV3-1 and TRBJ2-1, with D unclear. This CDR3 region has 13 residues. Germline CDR1 reads LGHDT; CDR2 reads YNNKEL (reference sequence). V gave up 0 bases and J gave up 9 bases, with 9 bases separating them. The CDR3 protein is CASSQDLIGEQFF. The CDR3 DNA reads as TGTGCCAGCAGCCAAGATCTAATTGGTGAGCAGTTCTTC.

The J gene is TRBJ2-3, the V gene TRBV19; 9 bases match TRBD1. The junction had 1 base not matched to a gene; V was cut back by 2 bases and J by 4 bases. Per germline, CDR1 LNHDA and CDR2 SQIVND (reference sequence). The length of the CDR3 is 14 residues. The CDR3 DNA reads as TGTGCCAGTAGTATATGGGACAGGGCAGATACGCAGTATTTT. Its protein product is CASSIWDRADTQYF.

This clonotype has a count of ten or more. The chain links TRBV29-1 to TRBJ2-1; D perhaps matches TRBD2 (5 bases). Germline CDR1 reads SQVTM; CDR2 reads ANQGSEA. This CDR3 is built from 14 residues. V lost 5 bases, J lost 4 bases, and 15 bases lay in between. The CDR3 reads CSVTREGMYNEQFF. DNA of the CDR3: TGCAGCGTTACGAGAGAGGGTATGTACAATGAGCAGTTCTTC.

The sample holds a few counts of this clonotype. V gene TRBV3-1 combines with J gene TRBJ2-5; 7 bases map to TRBD2. V shed 4 bases, J shed 10 bases, and the junction held 6 bases outside the gene matches. Germline V gene sequence: CDR1 LGHDT, CDR2 YNNKEL (reference sequence). The CDR3 consists of 12 residues. The CDR3 coding sequence is TGTGCCAGCAGCCCTCCCCCGGGGGGCCAGTACTTC. The encoded protein is CASSPPPGGQYF.